This paragraph reports one T cell receptor (beta chain). Its specificity is unknown. A read error may account for a junction end that differs from germline. The data stem from a study of Ad26.COV2.S vaccination and SARS-CoV-2 variants. Study-level points and caveats: Non-spike TCR breadth showed similarity between vaccine and placebo recipients.

TCRdb keeps only in-frame clones here, not all; method: immunoSEQ multiplex PCR. Here the sample spans hundreds of thousands of clones, around nine tenths being singletons. Noted treatment: over 15 received Ad26.COV2.S at low or high dose, single or two shots; about 5 received placebo; per-sample allocation not given. Following the first vaccine or placebo injection, samples were taken on day 63. The CDR3 loop spans 12 amino acids. Germline lookup yields CDR1 SQVTM and CDR2 ANQGSEA. The specimen was peripheral blood, collected in a trial of Ad26.COV2.S vaccine versus placebo. This receptor was identified in a person between 18 and 60 years old who received the Ad26.COV2.S COVID-19 vaccine or a placebo. V and J are TRBV29-1 and TRBJ1-2; 9 nucleotides line up with TRBD1. CDR3 loop: CSVHPGTGFPLF. For the CDR3, the DNA is TGCAGCGTCCACCCCGGGACAGGGTTTCCCCTCTTC.